Listed here is a single T cell receptor (beta chain). Antigen unknown. The junction departs from germline at one end; a sequencing error may be responsible. CDR1 is SGHTA, CDR2 FQGNSA, per germline. This CDR3 spans 15 amino acids. The data are from a study of identical twins. Study-level results: Out-of-frame TCR alpha sharing observed in monozygotic twins exceeded model estimates. Cross-sectional statistical analysis, not tracking of the same donors, underpinned the conclusions. Out-of-frame alpha sequences shared by twins were enriched for low generation probability.

cDNA molecules carried unique molecular identifiers, and template switching added a universal primer site. MiXCR, run by TCRdb on the 5' RACE reads, gives a single entry per CDR3 protein. There are 1.5 million to 2 million distinct CDR3 sequences in the sample; 25% to 35% occur only once, and about 0.27% lies in the top ten. The V gene is TRBV7-2, the J gene TRBJ1-1, with a tentative D call TRBD1 (5 bases). This receptor was obtained from a newborn girl in good health. Material: cord blood. The CDR3 here is CANSPGRPPNTEAFF. CDR3 sequence (DNA): TGTGCCAACAGCCCGGGACGGCCACCTAACACTGAAGCTTTCTTT. The variable domain in full, completed from reference TRBV7-2 and TRBJ1-1, reads GAGVSQSPSNKVTEKGKDVELRCDPISGHTALYWYRQSLGQGLEFLIYFQGNSAPDKSGLPSDRFSAERTGGSVSTLTIQRTQQEDSAVYLCANSPGRPPNTEAFFGQGTRLTVV.